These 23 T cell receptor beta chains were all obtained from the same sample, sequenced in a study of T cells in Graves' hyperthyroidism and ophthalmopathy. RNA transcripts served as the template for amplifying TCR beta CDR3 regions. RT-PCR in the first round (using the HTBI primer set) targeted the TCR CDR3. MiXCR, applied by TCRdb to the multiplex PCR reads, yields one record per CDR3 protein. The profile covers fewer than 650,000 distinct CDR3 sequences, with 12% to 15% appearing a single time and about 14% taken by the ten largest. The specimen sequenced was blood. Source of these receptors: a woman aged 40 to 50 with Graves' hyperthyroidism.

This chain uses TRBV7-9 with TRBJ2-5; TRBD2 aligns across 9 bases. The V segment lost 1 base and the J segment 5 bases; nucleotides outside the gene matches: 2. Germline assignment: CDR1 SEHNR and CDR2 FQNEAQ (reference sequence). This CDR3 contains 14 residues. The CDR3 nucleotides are TGTGCCAGCAGCTTAGTAGCGGGAGATGAGACCCAGTACTTC. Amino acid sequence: CASSLVAGDETQYF.

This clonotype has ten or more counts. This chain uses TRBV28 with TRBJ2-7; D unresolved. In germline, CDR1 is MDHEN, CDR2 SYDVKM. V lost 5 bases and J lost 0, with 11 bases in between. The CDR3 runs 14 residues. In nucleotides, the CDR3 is TGTGCCAGCAGTCCCCTTGGGCCCTCCTACGAGCAGTACTTC. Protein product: CASSPLGPSYEQYF.

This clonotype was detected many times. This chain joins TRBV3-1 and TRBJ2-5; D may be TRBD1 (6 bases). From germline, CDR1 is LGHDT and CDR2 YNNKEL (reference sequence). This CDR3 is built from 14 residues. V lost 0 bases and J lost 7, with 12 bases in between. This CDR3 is CASSQDGTRATQYF. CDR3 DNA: TGTGCCAGCAGCCAAGATGGGACAAGGGCGACCCAGTACTTC.

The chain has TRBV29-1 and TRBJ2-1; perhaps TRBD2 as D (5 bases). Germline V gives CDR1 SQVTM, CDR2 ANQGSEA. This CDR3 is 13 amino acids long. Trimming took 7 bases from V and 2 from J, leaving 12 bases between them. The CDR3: CSATADTYNEQFF. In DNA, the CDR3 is TGCAGCGCTACAGCGGATACCTACAATGAGCAGTTCTTC.

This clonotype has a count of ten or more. For the CDR3, the DNA is TGTGCCAGCAGTTTGCAGGGGGCAAGTTTTGGCGAGCAGTACTTC. This gives the protein CASSLQGASFGEQYF. The chain has TRBV12-3 or TRBV12-4 and TRBJ2-7; 8 bases match TRBD1. This CDR3 has 15 amino acids. J lost 6 bases, V lost 3 bases, and 10 bases had no gene match.

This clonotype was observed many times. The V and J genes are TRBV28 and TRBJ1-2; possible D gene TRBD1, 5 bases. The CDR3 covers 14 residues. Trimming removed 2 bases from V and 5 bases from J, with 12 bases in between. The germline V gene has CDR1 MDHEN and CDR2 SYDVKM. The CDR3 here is CASSLAQGPYGYTF. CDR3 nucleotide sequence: TGTGCCAGCAGTTTAGCGCAGGGACCGTATGGCTACACCTTC.

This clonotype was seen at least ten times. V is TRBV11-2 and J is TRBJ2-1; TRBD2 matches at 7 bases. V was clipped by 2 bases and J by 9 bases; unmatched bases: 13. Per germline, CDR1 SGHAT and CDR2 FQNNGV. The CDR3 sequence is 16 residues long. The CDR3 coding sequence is TGTGCCAGCAGCTTACCCGCCGGGGGGTTTAGCGCTGAGCAGTTCTTC. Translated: CASSLPAGGFSAEQFF.

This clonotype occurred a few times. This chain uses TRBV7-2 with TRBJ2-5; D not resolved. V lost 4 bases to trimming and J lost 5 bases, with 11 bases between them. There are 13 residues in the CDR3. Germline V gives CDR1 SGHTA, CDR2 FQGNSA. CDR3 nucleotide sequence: TGTGCCAGCAGCTCCCGAAGGCGGGAGACCCAGTACTTC. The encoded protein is CASSSRRRETQYF.

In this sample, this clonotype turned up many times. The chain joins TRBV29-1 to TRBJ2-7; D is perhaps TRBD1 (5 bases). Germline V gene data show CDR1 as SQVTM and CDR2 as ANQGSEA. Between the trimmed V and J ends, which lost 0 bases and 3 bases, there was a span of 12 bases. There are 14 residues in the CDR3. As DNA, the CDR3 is TGCAGCGTTGAAGACGACAAGGGGAACTACGAGCAGTACTTC. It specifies CSVEDDKGNYEQYF.

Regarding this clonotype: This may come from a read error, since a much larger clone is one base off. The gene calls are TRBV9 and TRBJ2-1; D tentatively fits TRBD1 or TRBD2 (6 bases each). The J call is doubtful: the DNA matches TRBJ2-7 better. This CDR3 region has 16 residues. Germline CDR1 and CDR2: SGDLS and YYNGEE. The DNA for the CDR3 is TGTGCCAGCAGCCCAGAGGCCGGGGGCACCTACAATGAGCAGTACTTC. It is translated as CASSPEAGGTYNEQYF.

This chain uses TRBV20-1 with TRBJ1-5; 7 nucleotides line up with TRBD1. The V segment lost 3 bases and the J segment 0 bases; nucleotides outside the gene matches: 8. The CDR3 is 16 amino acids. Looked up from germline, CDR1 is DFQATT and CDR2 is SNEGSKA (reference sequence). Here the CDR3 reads CSASQQGMGSNQPQHF. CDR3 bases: TGCAGTGCTAGCCAACAGGGGATGGGTAGCAATCAGCCCCAGCATTTT.

The CDR3 region is CATSEAGTSYGYTF. CDR3 DNA: TGTGCCACCAGTGAAGCCGGGACAAGTTATGGCTACACCTTC. The genes are TRBV24-1 and TRBJ1-2, with D perhaps matching TRBD1 (6 bases). The germline gives CDR1 KGHDR, CDR2 SFDVKD. The CDR3 is made up of 14 amino acids. Trimming cost V 4 bases and J 5 bases, with 13 bases left between them.

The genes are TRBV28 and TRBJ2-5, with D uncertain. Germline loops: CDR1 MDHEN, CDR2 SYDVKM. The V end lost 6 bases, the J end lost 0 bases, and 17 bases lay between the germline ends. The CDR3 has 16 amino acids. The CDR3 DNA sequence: TGTGCCAGCAGCCGCGGAGTAGCAGTGTACCAAGAGACCCAGTACTTC. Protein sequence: CASSRGVAVYQETQYF.

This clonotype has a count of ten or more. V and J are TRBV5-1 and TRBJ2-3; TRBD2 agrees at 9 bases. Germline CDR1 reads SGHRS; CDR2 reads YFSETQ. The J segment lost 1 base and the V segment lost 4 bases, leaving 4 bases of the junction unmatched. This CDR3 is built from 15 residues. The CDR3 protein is CASSPLAGRTDTQYF. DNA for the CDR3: TGCGCCAGCAGCCCCCTAGCGGGACGCACAGATACGCAGTATTTT.

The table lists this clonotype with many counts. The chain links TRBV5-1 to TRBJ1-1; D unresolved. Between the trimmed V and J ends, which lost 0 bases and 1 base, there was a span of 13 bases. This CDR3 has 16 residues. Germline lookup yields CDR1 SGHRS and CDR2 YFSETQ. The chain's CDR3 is CASSLDGRVGNTEAFF. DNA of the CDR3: TGCGCCAGCAGCTTGGATGGACGAGTGGGGAACACTGAAGCTTTCTTT.

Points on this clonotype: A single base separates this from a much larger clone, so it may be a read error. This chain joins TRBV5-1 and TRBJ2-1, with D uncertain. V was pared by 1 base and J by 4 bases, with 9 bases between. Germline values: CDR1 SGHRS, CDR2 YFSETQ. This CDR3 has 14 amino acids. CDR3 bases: TGCGCCAGCAGCTTGAGTAATGGGTACAATGAGCAGTTCTTC. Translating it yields CASSLSNGYNEQFF.

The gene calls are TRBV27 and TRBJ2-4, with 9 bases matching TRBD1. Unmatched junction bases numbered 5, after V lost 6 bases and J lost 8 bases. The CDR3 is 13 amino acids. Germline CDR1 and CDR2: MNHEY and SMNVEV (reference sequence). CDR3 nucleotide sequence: TGTGCCAGCAGGGGACAGGGTTTGGACATTCAGTACTTC. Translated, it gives CASRGQGLDIQYF.

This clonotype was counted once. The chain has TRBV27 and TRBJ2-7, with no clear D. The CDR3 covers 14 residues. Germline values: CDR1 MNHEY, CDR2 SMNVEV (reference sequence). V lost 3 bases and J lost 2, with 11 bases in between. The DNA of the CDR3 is TGTGCCAGCAGTTTCGTAGGCAGAGCCTACGAGCAGTACTTC. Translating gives CASSFVGRAYEQYF.

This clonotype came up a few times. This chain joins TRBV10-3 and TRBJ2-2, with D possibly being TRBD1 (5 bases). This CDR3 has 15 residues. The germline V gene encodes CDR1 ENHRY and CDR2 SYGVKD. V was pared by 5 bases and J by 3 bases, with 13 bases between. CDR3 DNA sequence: TGTGCCATCAGTAGGGGAACAGCCGACACCGGGGAGCTGTTTTTT. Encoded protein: CAISRGTADTGELFF.

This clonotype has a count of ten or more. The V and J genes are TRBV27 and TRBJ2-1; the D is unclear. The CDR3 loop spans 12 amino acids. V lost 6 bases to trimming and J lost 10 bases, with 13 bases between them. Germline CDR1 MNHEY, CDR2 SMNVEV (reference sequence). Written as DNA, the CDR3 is TGTGCCAGCAGAATCGGAGTAGGAGAGCAGTTCTTC. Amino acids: CASRIGVGEQFF.

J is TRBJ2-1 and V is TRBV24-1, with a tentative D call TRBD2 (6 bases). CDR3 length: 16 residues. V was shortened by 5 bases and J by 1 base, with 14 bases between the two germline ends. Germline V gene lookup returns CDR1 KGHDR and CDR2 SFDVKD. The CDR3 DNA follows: TGTGCCACCAGTGCCGGGAGTCCGGGTTCCTACAATGAGCAGTTCTTC. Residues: CATSAGSPGSYNEQFF.

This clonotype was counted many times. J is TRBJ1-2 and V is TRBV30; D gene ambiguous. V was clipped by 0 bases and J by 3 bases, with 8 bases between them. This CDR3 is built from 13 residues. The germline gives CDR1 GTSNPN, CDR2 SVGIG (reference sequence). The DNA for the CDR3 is TGTGCCTGGAGTGTACTCCAGGACTATGGCTACACCTTC. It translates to CAWSVLQDYGYTF.

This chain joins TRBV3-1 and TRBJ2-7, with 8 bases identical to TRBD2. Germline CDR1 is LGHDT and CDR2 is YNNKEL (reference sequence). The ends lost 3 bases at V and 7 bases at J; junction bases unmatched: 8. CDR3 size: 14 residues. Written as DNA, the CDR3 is TGTGCCAGCAGCCAGATTGGCGGGAGGCAAGAGCAGTACTTC. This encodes CASSQIGGRQEQYF.